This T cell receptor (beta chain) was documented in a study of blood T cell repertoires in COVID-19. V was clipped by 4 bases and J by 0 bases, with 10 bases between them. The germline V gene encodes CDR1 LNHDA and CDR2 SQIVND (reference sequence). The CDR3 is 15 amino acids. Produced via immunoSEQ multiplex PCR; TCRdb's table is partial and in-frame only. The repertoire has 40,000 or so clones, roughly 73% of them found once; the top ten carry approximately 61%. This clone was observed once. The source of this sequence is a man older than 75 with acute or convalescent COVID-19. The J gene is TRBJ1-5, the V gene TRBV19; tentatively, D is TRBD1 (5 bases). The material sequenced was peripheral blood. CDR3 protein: CASSTTGYSNQPQHF. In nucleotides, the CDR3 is TGTGCCAGTAGTACAACAGGATATAGCAATCAGCCCCAGCATTTT.